This T cell receptor beta chain was sequenced in a study of post-analysis software for immune sequencing data. Study context: The disease courses covered relapsing-remitting, secondary progressive and progressive-relapsing multiple sclerosis. Study-wide findings and caveats: Among several TRBV segments more frequent in patients than controls were TRBV5-6, TRBV5-1 and TRBV20-1.

Built from TCR beta cDNA, the libraries had unique molecular identifiers in them. TCRdb re-called the PCR reads with MiXCR, one entry per CDR3 protein. The sample records over 250,000 distinct CDR3 sequences, less than 40% being singletons. On this clonotype: Its antigen is still unknown. This sequence may be a read error, since a much larger clone differs from it by one base.

Trimming took 3 bases from V and 7 from J, leaving 20 bases between them. The germline V gene encodes CDR1 SGHRS and CDR2 YFSETQ. This CDR3 is built from 15 residues. This receptor was obtained from a girl aged 5-17 years with multiple sclerosis. The V and J genes are TRBV5-1 and TRBJ2-7, with D unclear. What was sequenced was blood. The CDR3 loop reads CASSSDRTISNEQYF. The CDR3 coding sequence is TGCGCCAGCAGCTCGGACCGAACCATATCCAATGAGCAGTACTTC.